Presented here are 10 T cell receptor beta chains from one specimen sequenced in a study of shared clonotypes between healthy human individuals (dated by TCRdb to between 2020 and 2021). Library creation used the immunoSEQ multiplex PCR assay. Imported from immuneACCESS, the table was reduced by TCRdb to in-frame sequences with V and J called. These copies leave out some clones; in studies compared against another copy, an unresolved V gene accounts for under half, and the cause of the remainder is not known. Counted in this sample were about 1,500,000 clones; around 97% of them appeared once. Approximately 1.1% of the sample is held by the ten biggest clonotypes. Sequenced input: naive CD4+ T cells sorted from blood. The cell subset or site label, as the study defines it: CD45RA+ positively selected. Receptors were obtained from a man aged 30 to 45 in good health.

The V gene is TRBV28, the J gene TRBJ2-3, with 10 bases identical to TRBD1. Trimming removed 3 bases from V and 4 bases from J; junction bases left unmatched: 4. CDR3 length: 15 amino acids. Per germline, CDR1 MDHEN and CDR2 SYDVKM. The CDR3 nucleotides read TGTGCCAGCAGTTTGACAGGGGGCGGCGCAGATACGCAGTATTTT. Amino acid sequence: CASSLTGGGADTQYF.

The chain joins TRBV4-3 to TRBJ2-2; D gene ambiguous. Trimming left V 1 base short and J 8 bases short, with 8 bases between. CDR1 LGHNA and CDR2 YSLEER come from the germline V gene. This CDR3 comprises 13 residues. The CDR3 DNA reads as TGCGCCAGCAGCCAAGCGCGATGGGGGGAGCTGTTTTTT. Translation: CASSQARWGELFF.

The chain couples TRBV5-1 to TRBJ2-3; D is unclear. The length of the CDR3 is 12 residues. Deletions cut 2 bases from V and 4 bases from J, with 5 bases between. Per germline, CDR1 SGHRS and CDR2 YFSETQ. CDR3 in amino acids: CASSFTPDTQYF. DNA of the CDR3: TGCGCCAGCAGCTTTACCCCAGATACGCAGTATTTT.

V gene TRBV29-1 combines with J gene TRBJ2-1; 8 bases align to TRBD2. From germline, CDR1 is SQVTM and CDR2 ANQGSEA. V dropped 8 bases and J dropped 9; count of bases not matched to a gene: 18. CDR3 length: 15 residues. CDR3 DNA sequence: TGCAGCTATTCGAATCTACGGAGCGGGAGCGGTGAGCAGTTCTTC. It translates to CSYSNLRSGSGEQFF.

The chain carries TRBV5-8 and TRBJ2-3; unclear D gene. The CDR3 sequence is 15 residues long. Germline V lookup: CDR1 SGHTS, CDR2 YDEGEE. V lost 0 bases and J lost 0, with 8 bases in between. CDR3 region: CASSLVSSSTDTQYF. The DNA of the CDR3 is TGTGCCAGCAGCTTGGTTTCGTCTAGCACAGATACGCAGTATTTT.

CDR3 sequence reads: CASRGFFGTGHSGANVLTF. The CDR3 DNA reads as TGTGCCAGCAGGGGCTTCTTCGGGACAGGCCACTCTGGGGCCAACGTCCTGACTTTC. This chain links TRBV7-9 with TRBJ2-6; 8 bases match TRBD1. The CDR3 is 19 residues long. Germline CDR1 and CDR2: SEHNR and FQNEAQ (reference sequence). Trimming at V came to 6 bases and at J to 0 bases, leaving 13 bases not matched to a gene.

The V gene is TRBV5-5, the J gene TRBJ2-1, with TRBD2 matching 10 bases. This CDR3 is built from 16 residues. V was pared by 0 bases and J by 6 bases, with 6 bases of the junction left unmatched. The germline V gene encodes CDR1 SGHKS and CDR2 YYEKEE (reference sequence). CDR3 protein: CASSLAGAGGGNEQFF. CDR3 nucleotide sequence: TGTGCCAGCAGCTTGGCCGGAGCGGGAGGGGGCAATGAGCAGTTCTTC.

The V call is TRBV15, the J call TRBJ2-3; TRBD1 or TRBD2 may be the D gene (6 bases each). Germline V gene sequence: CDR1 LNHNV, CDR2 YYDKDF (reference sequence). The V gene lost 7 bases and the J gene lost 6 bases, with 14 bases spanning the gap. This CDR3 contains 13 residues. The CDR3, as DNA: TGTGCCACCACTCCCGGGGGCGGTGATACGCAGTATTTT. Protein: CATTPGGGDTQYF.

CDR3 nucleotide sequence: TGCGCCAGCAGCCCGCTGGGGGGGGCCCCGAGGCATTTT. This codes for CASSPLGGAPRHF. The chain carries TRBV4-1 and TRBJ1-5; possible D gene TRBD1, 6 bases. Trimming removed 4 bases at V and 15 bases at J, with 19 bases between. The germline V gene has CDR1 MGHRA and CDR2 YSYEKL. The CDR3 covers 13 residues.

CDR3 in amino acids: CASSLLAGRAAEQYF. DNA of the CDR3: TGTGCCAGCAGTTTACTAGCGGGCAGGGCTGCCGAGCAGTACTTC. The genes are TRBV28 and TRBJ2-7, with TRBD2 matching over 8 bases. Per the germline V gene, CDR1 is MDHEN and CDR2 is SYDVKM. Germline trimming cut 2 bases from V and 6 bases from J; bases unmatched to any gene: 9. The CDR3 runs 15 residues.